The 32 T cell receptor beta chains listed next were all sequenced from one sample in a study of T cells in Graves' hyperthyroidism and ophthalmopathy. TCR beta CDR3 regions were amplified from RNA transcripts. The TCR CDR3 was amplified in a first-round RT-PCR using the HTBI primer set. TCRdb fed the multiplex PCR reads into MiXCR, producing one record per CDR3 protein. The sample lists hundreds of thousands of distinct CDR3 sequences; roughly a sixth were seen once. Sequencing was done on a sample of blood. Receptors originate from a woman between 18 and 29 years old with Graves' hyperthyroidism.

With respect to this clonotype: A much larger clone differs from this one at a single base, so this may be a read error. V usage is TRBV11-3 and J usage is TRBJ2-1, with 9 bases lining up with TRBD2. V was pared by 8 bases and J by 13 bases, with 12 bases of the junction left unmatched. The V gene's germline CDR1 is SGHNT and CDR2 YENEEA. This CDR3 has 13 residues. The CDR3 loop is CASLSGGPGDQFF. CDR3 DNA: TGTGCCAGCCTCAGCGGGGGGCCAGGTGACCAGTTCTTC. The full variable domain, its missing parts supplied by reference TRBV11-3 and TRBJ2-1, is EAGVVQSPRYKIIEKKQPVAFWCNPISGHNTLYWYLQNLGQGPELLIRYENEEAVDDSQLPKDRFSAERLKGVDSTLKIQPAELGDSAVYLCASLSGGPGDQFFGPGTRLTVL.

This clonotype was detected many times. The chain uses TRBV27 and TRBJ2-7; 8 nucleotides line up with TRBD1. The CDR3 is 15 residues long. V was clipped by 2 bases and J by 2 bases; unmatched bases: 5. From germline, CDR1 is MNHEY and CDR2 SMNVEV (reference sequence). CDR3 nucleotides: TGTGCCAGCAGTTTAGAGGGGACAGGAACCTACGAGCAGTACTTC. This codes for CASSLEGTGTYEQYF.

J is TRBJ2-1 and V is TRBV7-9, with 10 nucleotides matching TRBD2. Per the germline V gene, CDR1 is SEHNR and CDR2 is FQNEAQ (reference sequence). V was pared by 2 bases and J by 4 bases, with 5 bases of the junction left unmatched. This CDR3 comprises 16 residues. The CDR3 sequence: CASSLRTSGVYNEQFF. CDR3 coding DNA: TGTGCCAGCAGCTTACGGACTAGCGGAGTATACAATGAGCAGTTCTTC.

The rearrangement links TRBV6-1 to TRBJ2-6; D might be TRBD2 (5 bases). The ends were cut back, 7 bases at V and 0 bases at J, with 10 bases in the middle. The CDR3 consists of 15 residues. The V gene's germline CDR1 is MNHNS and CDR2 SASEGT. CDR3 region: CASTLDYSGANVLTF. In DNA form, the CDR3 reads TGTGCCAGCACCCTAGACTACTCTGGGGCCAACGTCCTGACTTTC.

The table lists this clonotype with many counts. This sequence joins TRBV2 and TRBJ1-1; D not resolved. Trimming took off 8 bases at V and 1 base at J, with 8 bases between the two ends. Germline values: CDR1 SNHLY, CDR2 FYNNEI. The CDR3 is 12 residues long. The CDR3 spells CASAVTNTEAFF. CDR3 in DNA: TGTGCCAGCGCAGTAACGAACACTGAAGCTTTCTTT. The full variable domain, with the rest looked up from reference TRBV2 and TRBJ1-1, is EPEVTQTPSHQVTQMGQEVILRCVPISNHLYFYWYRQILGQKVEFLVSFYNNEISEKSEIFDDQFSVERPDGSNFTLKIRSTKLEDSAMYFCASAVTNTEAFFGQGTRLTVV.

This rearrangement joins TRBV25-1 to TRBJ2-5; 8 bases are shared with TRBD2. V lost 5 bases, J lost 4 bases, and 9 bases stayed unmatched. The CDR3 runs 15 residues. Germline CDR1 is MGHDK and CDR2 is SYGVNS. The CDR3 DNA reads TGTGCCAGCAGTCTAATCGCGGGGGGCTCAGAGACCCAGTACTTC. Protein: CASSLIAGGSETQYF.

This clonotype was detected many times. The chain uses TRBV20-1 and TRBJ2-7; 7 bases match TRBD1. CDR3 length: 16 residues. Germline-derived CDR1 and CDR2 are DFQATT and SNEGSKA (reference sequence). Trimming took 1 base from V and 0 from J; bases not matched to a gene: 9. Here the CDR3 reads CSARGGSTGTSYEQYF. The DNA for the CDR3 is TGCAGTGCTAGAGGGGGGTCGACAGGGACCTCCTACGAGCAGTACTTC.

In its sample, this clonotype was seen many times. This chain uses TRBV9 with TRBJ1-3; TRBD1 might be the D (5 bases). The V end lost 3 bases, the J end lost 0 bases, and 7 bases lay between the germline ends. Germline V gives CDR1 SGDLS, CDR2 YYNGEE. This CDR3 region has 14 residues. The CDR3 loop is CASSEQVSGNTIYF. The CDR3 DNA follows: TGTGCCAGCAGCGAACAGGTCTCTGGAAACACCATATATTTT.

This clonotype was found a few times. The chain combines TRBV5-4 with TRBJ2-2, with 7 bases matching TRBD1. The germline CDR1 and CDR2 sequences are SGHNT and YYREEE (reference sequence). Trimming took 7 bases from V and 2 from J; bases not matched to a gene: 11. The length of the CDR3 is 16 residues. CDR3 sequence: CASGLPRQGNTGELFF. The CDR3 coding sequence is TGTGCCAGCGGATTGCCGCGACAGGGAAACACCGGGGAGCTGTTTTTT.

There are many counts of this clonotype. The chain employs TRBV7-6 and TRBJ2-7, with D unclear. This CDR3 spans 13 amino acids. Germline loops: CDR1 SGHVS, CDR2 FNYEAQ. V was pared by 5 bases and J by 5 bases, with 13 bases between. CDR3 sequence: CASSQDRGDEQYF. DNA for the CDR3: TGTGCCAGCAGCCAAGACCGTGGGGACGAGCAGTACTTC.

Only a few counts were recorded for this clonotype. This chain uses TRBV9 with TRBJ2-1, with 7 bases that match TRBD1. Trimming removed 0 bases from V and 9 bases from J; junction bases left unmatched: 15. The germline V gene encodes CDR1 SGDLS and CDR2 YYNGEE. CDR3 size: 17 residues. The chain's CDR3 is CASSVVDRVKGVAEQFF. The CDR3 region has the DNA TGTGCCAGCAGCGTAGTAGACAGGGTTAAAGGGGTGGCTGAGCAGTTCTTC.

This clonotype has ten or more counts. V gene TRBV7-2 combines with J gene TRBJ2-7, with no clear D. V lost 0 bases and J lost 1, with 4 bases in between. Germline V gene sequence: CDR1 SGHTA, CDR2 FQGNSA. The CDR3 spans 13 residues. CDR3 in DNA: TGTGCCAGCAGCTTAGCACAGTCCTACGAGCAGTACTTC. Its protein is CASSLAQSYEQYF.

This clonotype was seen only a few times. The chain uses TRBV4-1 and TRBJ2-1; D ambiguous. Germline V gives CDR1 MGHRA, CDR2 YSYEKL. Between the trimmed V and J ends, which lost 2 bases and 6 bases, there was a span of 5 bases. CDR3 length equals 12 residues. The CDR3 DNA follows: TGCGCCAGCAGCCAAAGCCCCAATGAGCAGTTCTTC. This codes for CASSQSPNEQFF.

This clonotype was detected ten times or more. V and J are TRBV6-2 or TRBV6-3 and TRBJ2-5, with TRBD2 matching over 10 bases. CDR3 length: 20 residues. In germline, CDR1 is MNHEY, CDR2 SVGEGT. J lost 4 bases, V lost 0 bases, and 17 bases had no gene match. The CDR3 reads CASSYSKEASGGRRRETQYF. In nucleotides, the CDR3 is TGTGCCAGCAGTTACTCGAAGGAGGCTAGCGGGGGCCGGAGGCGAGAGACCCAGTACTTC.

This clonotype was found a few times. The chain is built from TRBV15 and TRBJ1-5, with D possibly TRBD1 on 6 matching bases. This CDR3 has 14 amino acids. Deletions cut 5 bases from V and 0 bases from J, with 8 bases between. From germline, CDR1 is LNHNV and CDR2 YYDKDF (reference sequence). CDR3 protein: CATSQQGSNQPQHF. DNA for the CDR3: TGTGCCACCAGCCAACAGGGTAGCAATCAGCCCCAGCATTTT.

This clonotype was picked up many times. The CDR3 region has the DNA TGCAGTATGGTTCTCGGGGGAGGCTACGAGCAGTACTTC. It translates to CSMVLGGGYEQYF. The chain recombines TRBV20-1 with TRBJ2-7, with TRBD2 as a possible D gene (6 bases). The CDR3 is 13 amino acids. Looked up from germline, CDR1 is DFQATT and CDR2 is SNEGSKA (reference sequence). The V end lost 8 bases, the J end lost 3 bases, and 17 bases lay between the germline ends.

The sample holds many counts of this clonotype. This rearrangement joins TRBV28 to TRBJ2-1, with 8 bases fitting TRBD2. Germline-derived CDR1 and CDR2 are MDHEN and SYDVKM. The CDR3 runs to 12 residues. V dropped 9 bases and J dropped 7; count of bases not matched to a gene: 5. CDR3 nucleotides: TGTGCCAGTCTCACGGGGGGGAATGAGCAGTTCTTC. Its protein is CASLTGGNEQFF.

The genes are TRBV12-3 or TRBV12-4 and TRBJ1-5, with D unresolved. V was shortened by 3 bases and J by 2 bases, with 5 bases between the two germline ends. This CDR3 is 13 amino acids long. DNA for the CDR3: TGTGCCAGCAGTTTCAGTCGCAATCAGCCCCAGCATTTT. Protein: CASSFSRNQPQHF.

In its sample, this clonotype was seen many times. The chain employs TRBV5-1 and TRBJ1-4; D uncertain. The V gene's germline CDR1 is SGHRS and CDR2 YFSETQ. The V and J ends lost 4 bases and 7 bases respectively, with 17 bases between them. This CDR3 spans 15 amino acids. CDR3 protein: CASSLEGTPAEKLFF. The CDR3, as DNA: TGCGCCAGCAGCCTGGAGGGCACACCAGCTGAAAAACTGTTTTTT.

A word on this clonotype: A much larger clone lies one base from this, so it may be a read error. This chain connects TRBV29-1 to TRBJ2-1; TRBD2 agrees at 13 bases. CDR1 is SQVTM, CDR2 ANQGSEA, per germline. The CDR3 runs 14 residues. V was clipped by 6 bases and J by 9 bases; unmatched bases: 8. The CDR3 loop reads CSVAGTSGKGEQFF. CDR3 in DNA: TGCAGCGTGGCCGGGACTAGCGGGAAGGGTGAGCAGTTCTTC.

Many counts were recorded for this clonotype. The chain carries TRBV20-1 and TRBJ1-1, with D maybe TRBD1 (5 bases). The V and J ends lost 1 base and 1 base respectively, with 22 bases between them. The CDR3 sequence is 18 residues long. The germline gives CDR1 DFQATT, CDR2 SNEGSKA (reference sequence). The DNA for the CDR3 is TGCAGTGCTAGAGCATATCGGCGACCAGGGTTCTGGAACACTGAAGCTTTCTTT. Protein product: CSARAYRRPGFWNTEAFF.

CDR3 nucleotides: TGTGCCAGCAGCAAAACCCGAGCCCTGAATGAGCAGTTCTTC. This sequence encodes CASSKTRALNEQFF. This chain uses TRBV12-3 or TRBV12-4 with TRBJ2-1, with D hard to call. CDR3 length equals 14 residues. V lost 6 bases and J lost 7, with 16 bases in between.

The chain uses TRBV5-1 and TRBJ1-6, with 7 positions matching TRBD1. The germline V gene has CDR1 SGHRS and CDR2 YFSETQ. The length of the CDR3 is 15 residues. V was pared by 3 bases and J by 7 bases, with 7 bases of the junction left unmatched. The CDR3 sequence is CASSSSDRLNSPLHF. CDR3 coding DNA: TGCGCCAGCAGCTCGTCGGACAGGTTAAATTCACCCCTCCACTTT.

This clonotype was recorded at least ten times. The J gene is TRBJ2-3, the V gene TRBV27, with 7 bases that match TRBD2. Per germline, CDR1 MNHEY and CDR2 SMNVEV (reference sequence). The ends lost 1 base at V and 0 bases at J; junction bases unmatched: 13. This CDR3 comprises 19 residues. The CDR3 DNA reads as TGTGCCAGCAGTTTATTCCCGTTTAGGAGCGGGGCTAGCACAGATACGCAGTATTTT. This translates into CASSLFPFRSGASTDTQYF.

This clonotype has a handful of counts. The chain is built from TRBV7-2 and TRBJ2-7; the match to TRBD1 covers 8 bases. The CDR3 is made up of 15 amino acids. With 3 bases clipped from V and 0 bases from J, the junction kept 4 bases outside the gene matches. Germline V gene data show CDR1 as SGHTA and CDR2 as FQGNSA. CDR3 sequence reads: CASSLTGESSYEQYF. In DNA, the CDR3 is TGTGCCAGCAGCTTGACAGGGGAAAGCTCCTACGAGCAGTACTTC.

This clonotype was detected ten times or more. V is TRBV11-2 and J is TRBJ2-7; no definite D call. The V end was cut by 3 bases, the J end by 0 bases, with 12 bases between. Germline CDR1 reads SGHAT; CDR2 reads FQNNGV. The CDR3 sequence is 15 residues long. Written as DNA, the CDR3 is TGTGCCAGCAGCTTCTCCGTGGGCGACTCCTACGAGCAGTACTTC. It specifies CASSFSVGDSYEQYF.

This clonotype came up a few times. The chain recombines TRBV3-1 with TRBJ1-1, with D uncertain. V lost 4 bases and J 2 bases, leaving 11 bases between the germline ends. This CDR3 is built from 14 residues. Germline V gene data show CDR1 as LGHDT and CDR2 as YNNKEL (reference sequence). CDR3 coding DNA: TGTGCCAGCAGCCGCTCGACGGGTAACACTGAAGCTTTCTTT. Translated, it gives CASSRSTGNTEAFF.

This clonotype was found a few times. The V and J genes are TRBV19 and TRBJ2-7; 12 bases fit TRBD2. The J segment lost 0 bases and the V segment lost 4 bases, leaving 7 bases of the junction unmatched. Germline CDR1 is LNHDA and CDR2 is SQIVND (reference sequence). CDR3 size: 17 residues. CDR3 in amino acids: CASSTTSGGSFSYEQYF. DNA for the CDR3: TGTGCCAGTAGTACCACTAGCGGGGGGTCCTTCTCCTACGAGCAGTACTTC.

This clonotype came up many times. V usage is TRBV12-3 or TRBV12-4 and J usage is TRBJ2-7; D call uncertain. CDR3 length: 12 amino acids. Deletions cut 3 bases from V and 6 bases from J, with 9 bases between. The CDR3 DNA sequence: TGTGCCAGCAGTTTGCCCCCCGCCGAGCAGTACTTC. Translation gives CASSLPPAEQYF.

The chain couples TRBV10-3 to TRBJ1-4; no reliable D call. Looked up from germline, CDR1 is ENHRY and CDR2 is SYGVKD. V was clipped by 3 bases and J by 4 bases, with 9 bases between them. The CDR3 is made up of 14 amino acids. The CDR3 nucleotides read TGTGCCATCAGTGAAAAGACTGTTAATGAAAAACTGTTTTTT. It encodes CAISEKTVNEKLFF.

This clonotype was detected ten times or more. This rearrangement joins TRBV27 to TRBJ2-1; 12 bases are a match to TRBD2. V dropped 7 bases and J dropped 4; count of bases not matched to a gene: 8. Germline-derived CDR1 and CDR2 are MNHEY and SMNVEV (reference sequence). The CDR3 runs to 16 residues. CDR3 bases: TGTGCCAGCATCCCCTCCCTAGCGGGAGGGTACAATGAGCAGTTCTTC. Protein product: CASIPSLAGGYNEQFF.

This chain connects TRBV7-9 to TRBJ2-2; D may be TRBD1 (5 bases). Germline values: CDR1 SEHNR, CDR2 FQNEAQ (reference sequence). CDR3 length equals 15 residues. The V end was cut by 2 bases, the J end by 4 bases, with 11 bases between. The CDR3 loop is CASSLIQGITGELFF. Here the CDR3 DNA reads TGTGCCAGCAGCTTAATCCAGGGCATCACCGGGGAGCTGTTTTTT. Supplemented by reference TRBV7-9 and TRBJ2-2, the full variable domain reads DTGVSQNPRHKITKRGQNVTFRCDPISEHNRLYWYRQTLGQGPEFLTYFQNEAQLEKSRLLSDRFSAERPKGSFSTLEIQRTEQGDSAMYLCASSLIQGITGELFFGEGSRLTVL.